These T cell receptor beta chains were read from a single sample in a study of shared clonotypes between healthy human individuals. Method: immunoSEQ multiplex PCR; TCRdb's copy keeps in-frame clones and lacks some. The sample includes about 2.3 million clones, 85% to 95% seen only once; the top ten take 0.3% to 0.45%. The specimen sequenced was naive CD4+ T cells from PBMCs. The receptors were gathered from a man in his late teens or twenties in good health. Some clones in this sample may be carry-over from other donors' samples. Each CDR3 is given with its conserved first and last residue. A D gene is named only where the DNA matches it firmly. Expanded clones get a size class; other rows say once, few or many, or leave the size out.

V gene	clone size	D gene	J gene	CDR3 protein	CDR3 DNA
TRBV6-1	NA	NA	TRBJ1-1	CASTRPGLDTEAFF	TGTGCCAGCACCAGACCGGGCCTTGACACTGAAGCTTTCTTT
TRBV2	NA	TRBD1	TRBJ2-1	CASSANRGPYNEQFF	TGTGCCAGCAGTGCGAACAGGGGGCCTTACAATGAGCAGTTCTTC
TRBV6-6	NA	NA	TRBJ1-2	CASSGLYGYTF	TGTGCCAGCAGTGGACTCTATGGCTACACCTTC
TRBV2	NA	NA	TRBJ2-7	CASSEVGWSSPVYEQYF	TGTGCCAGCAGTGAAGTTGGTTGGAGTAGCCCGGTGTACGAGCAGTACTTC
TRBV9	NA	TRBD2	TRBJ2-2	CASSVAPGLAGTGELFF	TGTGCCAGCAGCGTAGCCCCAGGACTAGCGGGCACCGGGGAGCTGTTTTTT
TRBV5-4	NA	TRBD2	TRBJ2-5	CASSSKREDETQYF	TGTGCCAGCAGCTCCAAGCGGGAGGACGAGACCCAGTACTTC
TRBV10-1	NA	NA	TRBJ2-7	CATSPRADSYEQYF	TGCGCCACCAGCCCGAGGGCAGACTCCTACGAGCAGTACTTC
TRBV6-1	NA	NA	TRBJ1-5	CASIGDRLINQPQHF	TGTGCCAGCATTGGTGACAGGTTGATTAATCAGCCCCAGCATTTT
TRBV11-2	NA	NA	TRBJ2-3	CASSSSGAQLTQYF	TGTGCCAGCAGCTCCTCCGGGGCCCAGCTTACGCAGTATTTT
TRBV7-3	NA	TRBD1	TRBJ1-1	CASSATGGVTEAFF	TGTGCCAGCAGCGCGACAGGGGGGGTCACTGAAGCTTTCTTT
TRBV11-2	few	NA	TRBJ1-1	CASSLGRYTEAFF	TGTGCCAGCAGCTTAGGACGGTACACTGAAGCTTTCTTT
TRBV28	few	NA	TRBJ2-2	CASRVPFVGELFF	TGTGCCAGCAGGGTCCCCTTCGTCGGGGAGCTGTTTTTT
TRBV28	NA	TRBD2	TRBJ2-7	CASRTPLAGVRNEQYF	TGTGCCAGCAGGACACCACTAGCGGGAGTAAGAAACGAGCAGTACTTC
TRBV18	NA	NA	TRBJ2-5	CASSPGQNQETQYF	TGTGCCAGCTCACCAGGGCAGAACCAAGAGACCCAGTACTTC
TRBV18	NA	NA	TRBJ2-7	CASSPDRSYEQYF	TGTGCCAGCTCACCAGACAGGTCCTACGAGCAGTACTTC
TRBV4-1	NA	NA	TRBJ1-3	CASSQVTASGNTIYF	TGCGCCAGCAGCCAAGTCACGGCCTCTGGAAACACCATATATTTT
TRBV2	NA	NA	TRBJ1-3	CASSVEQGLSGNTIYF	TGTGCCAGCAGTGTCGAGCAGGGCCTCTCTGGAAACACCATATATTTT
TRBV9	NA	TRBD2	TRBJ2-1	CASSVAGLAIGEQFF	TGTGCCAGCAGCGTAGCGGGACTAGCGATAGGGGAGCAGTTCTTC
TRBV5-1	NA	TRBD2	TRBJ2-5	CASSLLAGGETQYF	TGCGCCAGCAGCTTGTTAGCGGGAGGTGAGACCCAGTACTTC
TRBV28	NA	NA	TRBJ2-3	CASNHGQGAASGRAGWTDTQYF	TGTGCCAGCAACCACGGACAGGGGGCGGCTAGCGGGAGGGCCGGGTGGACAGATACGCAGTATTTT
TRBV28	NA	TRBD2	TRBJ2-7	CASSFRGGSYEQYF	TGTGCCAGCAGTTTTCGGGGGGGCTCCTACGAGCAGTACTTC
TRBV5-1	once	TRBD2	TRBJ2-7	CASSFQAGGPPEQYF	TGCGCCAGCAGCTTTCAAGCGGGAGGGCCTCCTGAGCAGTACTTC
TRBV7-8	NA	NA	TRBJ2-5	CASSVTLLWEFKETQYF	TGTGCCAGCAGCGTCACCCTTTTATGGGAGTTTAAAGAGACCCAGTACTTC
TRBV19	NA	NA	TRBJ2-2	CASSRGPSKGELFF	TGTGCCAGTAGTCGGGGACCTTCGAAGGGGGAGCTGTTTTTT
TRBV4-3	NA	TRBD2	TRBJ2-1	CASSQLPSGAYNEQFF	TGCGCCAGCAGCCAACTCCCTAGCGGGGCATACAATGAGCAGTTCTTC
TRBV6-1	once	NA	TRBJ1-1	CASNTGSLGGWAFF	TGTGCCAGCAACACGGGATCCCTGGGAGGATGGGCTTTCTTT
TRBV28	once	TRBD1	TRBJ2-5	CASSLNLGQGRGETQYF	TGTGCCAGCAGCCTAAATCTCGGACAGGGAAGGGGAGAGACCCAGTACTTC
TRBV30	NA	TRBD1	TRBJ1-6	CAWRAQGVPYNSPLHF	TGTGCCTGGAGGGCGCAGGGGGTCCCGTATAATTCACCCCTCCACTTT
TRBV30	once	NA	TRBJ1-2	CAWSVRRNGYTF	TGTGCCTGGAGTGTACGGAGAAATGGCTACACCTTC